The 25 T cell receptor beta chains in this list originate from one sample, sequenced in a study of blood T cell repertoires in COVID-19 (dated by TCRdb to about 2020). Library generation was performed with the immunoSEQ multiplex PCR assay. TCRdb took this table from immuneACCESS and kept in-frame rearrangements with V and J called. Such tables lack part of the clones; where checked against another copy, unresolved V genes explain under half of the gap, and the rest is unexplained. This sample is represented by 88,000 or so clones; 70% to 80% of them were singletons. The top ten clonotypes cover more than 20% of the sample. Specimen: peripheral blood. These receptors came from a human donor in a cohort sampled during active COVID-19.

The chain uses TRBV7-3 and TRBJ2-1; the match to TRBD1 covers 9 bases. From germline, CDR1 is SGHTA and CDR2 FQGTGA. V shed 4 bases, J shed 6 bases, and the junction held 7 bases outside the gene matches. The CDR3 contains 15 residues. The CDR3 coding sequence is TGTGCCAGCAGCTCGGGACAGGGCACCGTCAATGAGCAGTTCTTC. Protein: CASSSGQGTVNEQFF.

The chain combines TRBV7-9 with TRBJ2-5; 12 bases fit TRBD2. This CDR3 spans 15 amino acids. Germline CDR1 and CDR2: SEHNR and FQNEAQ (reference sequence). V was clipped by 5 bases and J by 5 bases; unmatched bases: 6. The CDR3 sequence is CASSPLAGGRETQYF. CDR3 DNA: TGTGCCAGCAGCCCCCTAGCGGGAGGGAGGGAGACCCAGTACTTC.

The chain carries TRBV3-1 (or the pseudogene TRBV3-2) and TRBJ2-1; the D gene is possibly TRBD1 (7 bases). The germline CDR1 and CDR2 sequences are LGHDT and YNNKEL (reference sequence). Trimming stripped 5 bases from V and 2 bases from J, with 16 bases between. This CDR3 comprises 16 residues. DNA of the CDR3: TGTGCCAGCAGCTCCCGACAGGGAGGTCCCTACAATGAGCAGTTCTTC. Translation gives CASSSRQGGPYNEQFF.

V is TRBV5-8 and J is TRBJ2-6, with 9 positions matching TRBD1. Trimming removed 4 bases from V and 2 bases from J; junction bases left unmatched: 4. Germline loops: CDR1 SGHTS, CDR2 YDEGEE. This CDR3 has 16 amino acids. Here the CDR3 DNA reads TGTGCCAGCAGCCCCGGGACAGGGACTGGGGCCAACGTCCTGACTTTC. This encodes CASSPGTGTGANVLTF.

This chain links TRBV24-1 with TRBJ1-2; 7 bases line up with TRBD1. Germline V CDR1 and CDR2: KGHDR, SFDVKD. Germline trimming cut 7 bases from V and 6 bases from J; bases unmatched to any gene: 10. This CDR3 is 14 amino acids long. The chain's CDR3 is CATRGNDRVHGYTF. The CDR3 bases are TGTGCCACCAGGGGGAATGACAGGGTCCATGGCTACACCTTC.

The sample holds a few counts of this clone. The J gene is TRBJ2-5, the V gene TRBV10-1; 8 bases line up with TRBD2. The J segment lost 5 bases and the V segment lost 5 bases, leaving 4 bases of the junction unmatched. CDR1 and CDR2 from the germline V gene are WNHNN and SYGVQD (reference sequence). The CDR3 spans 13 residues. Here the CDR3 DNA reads TGCGCCAGCAGTAGCGGGAGAGGCGAGACCCAGTACTTC. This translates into CASSSGRGETQYF.

CDR3 loop: CASSWTVEAFF. The CDR3 bases are TGTGCCAGCAGTTGGACAGTAGAAGCTTTCTTT. V gene TRBV6-1 combines with J gene TRBJ1-1, with a weak D call TRBD1 (6 bases). Trimming left V 5 bases short and J 8 bases short, with 9 bases between. Germline CDR1 and CDR2: MNHNS and SASEGT. This CDR3 contains 11 residues.

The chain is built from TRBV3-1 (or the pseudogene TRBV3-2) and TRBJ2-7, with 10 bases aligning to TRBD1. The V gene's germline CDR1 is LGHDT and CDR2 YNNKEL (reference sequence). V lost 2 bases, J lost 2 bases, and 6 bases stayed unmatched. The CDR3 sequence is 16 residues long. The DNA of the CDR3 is TGTGCCAGCAGCCAAACAGACAGGGGGCCCACCTACGAGCAGTACTTC. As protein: CASSQTDRGPTYEQYF.

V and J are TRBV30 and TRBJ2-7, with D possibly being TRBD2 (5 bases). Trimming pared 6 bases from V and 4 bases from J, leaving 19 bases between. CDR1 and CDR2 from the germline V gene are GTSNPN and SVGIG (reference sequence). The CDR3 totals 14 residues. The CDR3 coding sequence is TGTGCCTGTACAAAGCCCAGAACTAGGTACGAGCAGTACTTC. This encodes CACTKPRTRYEQYF.

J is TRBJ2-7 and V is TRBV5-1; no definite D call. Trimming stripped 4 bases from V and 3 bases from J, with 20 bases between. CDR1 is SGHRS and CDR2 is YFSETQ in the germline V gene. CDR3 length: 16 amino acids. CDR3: CASSPGSSSQYYEQYF. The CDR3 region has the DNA TGCGCCAGCAGCCCCGGTTCCTCATCCCAATACTACGAGCAGTACTTC. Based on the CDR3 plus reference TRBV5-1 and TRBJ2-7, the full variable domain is KAGVTQTPRYLIKTRGQQVTLSCSPISGHRSVSWYQQTPGQGLQFLFEYFSETQRNKGNFPGRFSGRQFSNSRSEMNVSTLELGDSALYLCASSPGSSSQYYEQYFGPGTRLTVT.

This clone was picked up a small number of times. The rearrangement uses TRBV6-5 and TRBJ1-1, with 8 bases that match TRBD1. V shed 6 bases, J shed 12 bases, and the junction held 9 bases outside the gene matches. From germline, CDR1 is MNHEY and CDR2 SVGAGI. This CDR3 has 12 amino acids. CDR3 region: CASRETGVEPFF. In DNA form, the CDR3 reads TGTGCCAGCAGGGAGACAGGGGTGGAGCCTTTCTTT.

The CDR3 spells CASSLGGGRDTQYF. The DNA for the CDR3 is TGTGCCAGCAGCTTAGGGGGGGGAAGAGATACGCAGTATTTT. This rearrangement joins TRBV7-2 to TRBJ2-3; 7 bases map to TRBD2. Germline V gene lookup returns CDR1 SGHTA and CDR2 FQGNSA. The V segment lost 1 base and the J segment 5 bases; nucleotides outside the gene matches: 3. There are 14 residues in the CDR3.

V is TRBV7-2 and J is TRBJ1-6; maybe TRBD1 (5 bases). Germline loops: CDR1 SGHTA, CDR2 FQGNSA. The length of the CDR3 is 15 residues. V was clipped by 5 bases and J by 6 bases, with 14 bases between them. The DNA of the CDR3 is TGTGCCAGCAGCCCAGGGATAACCCCTAATTCACCCCTCCACTTT. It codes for CASSPGITPNSPLHF.

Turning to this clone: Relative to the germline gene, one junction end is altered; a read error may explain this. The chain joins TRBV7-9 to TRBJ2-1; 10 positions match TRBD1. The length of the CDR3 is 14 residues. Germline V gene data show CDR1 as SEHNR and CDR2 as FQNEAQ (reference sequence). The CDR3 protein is CASSPTGGARARLF. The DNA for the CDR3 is TGTGCCAGCAGCCCGACAGGGGGCGCCCGGGCAAGGCTCTTC.

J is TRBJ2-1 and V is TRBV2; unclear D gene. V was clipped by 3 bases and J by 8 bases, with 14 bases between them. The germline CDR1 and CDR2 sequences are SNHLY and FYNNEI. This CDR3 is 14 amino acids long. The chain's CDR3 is CASSELGLGDEQFF. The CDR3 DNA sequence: TGTGCCAGCAGTGAGTTGGGCTTGGGCGATGAGCAGTTCTTC.

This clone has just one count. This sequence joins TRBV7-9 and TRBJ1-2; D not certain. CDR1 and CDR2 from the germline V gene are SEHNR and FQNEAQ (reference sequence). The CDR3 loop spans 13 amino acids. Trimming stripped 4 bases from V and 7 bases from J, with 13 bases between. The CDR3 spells CASSSGEEVGYTF. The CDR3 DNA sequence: TGTGCCAGCAGCTCCGGGGAAGAAGTTGGCTACACCTTC.

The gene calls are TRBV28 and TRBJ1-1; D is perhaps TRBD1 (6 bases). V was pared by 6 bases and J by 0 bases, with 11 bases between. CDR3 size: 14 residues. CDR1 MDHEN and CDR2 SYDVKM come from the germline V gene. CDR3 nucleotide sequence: TGTGCCAGCAGAAGGGGGAGCATGAACACTGAAGCTTTCTTT. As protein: CASRRGSMNTEAFF. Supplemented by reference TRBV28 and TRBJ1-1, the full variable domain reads DVKVTQSSRYLVKRTGEKVFLECVQDMDHENMFWYRQDPGLGLRLIYFSYDVKMKEKGDIPEGYSVSREKKERFSLILESASTNQTSMYLCASRRGSMNTEAFFGQGTRLTVV.

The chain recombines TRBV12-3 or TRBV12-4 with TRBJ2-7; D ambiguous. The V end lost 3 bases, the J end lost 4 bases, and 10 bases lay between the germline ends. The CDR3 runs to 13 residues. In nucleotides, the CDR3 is TGTGCCAGCAGTTTTCAGGTCGGATACGAGCAGTACTTC. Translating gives CASSFQVGYEQYF.

DNA of the CDR3: TGCGCCAGCAGGGACCTACAGGGTGGGGAGAATTCACCCCTCCACTTT. This gives the protein CASRDLQGGENSPLHF. This chain links TRBV5-1 with TRBJ1-6, with a possible D match to TRBD1 (6 bases). The CDR3 loop spans 16 amino acids. Germline lookup yields CDR1 SGHRS and CDR2 YFSETQ. Deletions cut 5 bases from V and 7 bases from J, with 19 bases between.

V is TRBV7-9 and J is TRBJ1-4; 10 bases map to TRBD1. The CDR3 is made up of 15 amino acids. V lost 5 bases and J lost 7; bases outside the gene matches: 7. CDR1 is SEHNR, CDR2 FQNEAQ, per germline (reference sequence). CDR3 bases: TGTGCCAGCAGCACCCCGACAGGGGGCTTTGAAAAACTGTTTTTT. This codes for CASSTPTGGFEKLFF.

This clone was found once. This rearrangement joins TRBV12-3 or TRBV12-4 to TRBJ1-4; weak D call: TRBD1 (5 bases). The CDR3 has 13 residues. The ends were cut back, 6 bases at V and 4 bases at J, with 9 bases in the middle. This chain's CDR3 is CASRRGINEKLFF. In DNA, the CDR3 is TGTGCCAGCAGAAGGGGCATTAATGAAAAACTGTTTTTT.

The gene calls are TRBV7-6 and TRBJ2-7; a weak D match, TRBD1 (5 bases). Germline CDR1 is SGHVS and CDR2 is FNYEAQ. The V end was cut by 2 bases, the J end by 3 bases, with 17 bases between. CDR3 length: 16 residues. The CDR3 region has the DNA TGTGCCAGCAGCTTAACCAGGGCCAGGTTCCACTACGAGCAGTACTTC. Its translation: CASSLTRARFHYEQYF. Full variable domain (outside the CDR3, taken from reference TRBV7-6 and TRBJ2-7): GAGVSQSPRYKVTKRGQDVALRCDPISGHVSLYWYRQALGQGPEFLTYFNYEAQQDKSGLPNDRFSAERPEGSISTLTIQRTEQRDSAMYRCASSLTRARFHYEQYFGPGTRLTVT.

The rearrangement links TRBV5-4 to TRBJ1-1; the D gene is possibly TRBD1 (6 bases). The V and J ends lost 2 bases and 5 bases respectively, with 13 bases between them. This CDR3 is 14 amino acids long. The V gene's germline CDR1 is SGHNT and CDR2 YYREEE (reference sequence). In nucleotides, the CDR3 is TGTGCCAGCAGCTTAGAACAGGGTGAGACTGAAGCTTTCTTT. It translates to CASSLEQGETEAFF.

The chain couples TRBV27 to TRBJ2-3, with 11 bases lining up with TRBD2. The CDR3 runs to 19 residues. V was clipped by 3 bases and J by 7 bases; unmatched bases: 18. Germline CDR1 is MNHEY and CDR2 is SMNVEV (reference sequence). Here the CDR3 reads CASSLSGRGGLAGIHTQYF. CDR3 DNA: TGTGCCAGCAGTTTGAGTGGCAGGGGAGGACTAGCGGGTATTCATACGCAGTATTTT.

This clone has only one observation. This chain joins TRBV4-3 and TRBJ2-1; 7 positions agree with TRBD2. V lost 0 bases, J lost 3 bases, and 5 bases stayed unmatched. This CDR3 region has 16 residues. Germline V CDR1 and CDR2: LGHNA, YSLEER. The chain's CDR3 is CASSQDLTSDYNEQFF. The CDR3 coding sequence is TGCGCCAGCAGCCAAGATTTAACTAGCGACTACAATGAGCAGTTCTTC.